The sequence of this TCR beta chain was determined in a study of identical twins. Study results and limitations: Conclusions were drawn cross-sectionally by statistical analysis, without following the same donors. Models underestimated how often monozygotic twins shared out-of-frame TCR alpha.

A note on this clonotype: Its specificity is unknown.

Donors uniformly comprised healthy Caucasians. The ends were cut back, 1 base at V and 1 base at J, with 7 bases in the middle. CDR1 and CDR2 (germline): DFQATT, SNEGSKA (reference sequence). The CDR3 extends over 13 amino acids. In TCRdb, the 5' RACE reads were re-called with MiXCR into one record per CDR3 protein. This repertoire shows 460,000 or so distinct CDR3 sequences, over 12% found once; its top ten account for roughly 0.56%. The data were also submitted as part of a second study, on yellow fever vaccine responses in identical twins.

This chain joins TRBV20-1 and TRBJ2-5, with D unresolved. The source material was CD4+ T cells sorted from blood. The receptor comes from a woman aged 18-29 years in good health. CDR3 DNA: TGCAGTGCTAGAGTGGGCAGCCAAGAGACCCAGTACTTC. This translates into CSARVGSQETQYF.